What follows describes a single T cell receptor (beta chain). The antigen remains undetermined. A single base separates this from a much larger clone, so it may be a read error. Other DNA sequences from this sample encode an identical CDR3 as well. This record belongs to a study of shared clonotypes between healthy human individuals. Method: immunoSEQ multiplex PCR; TCRdb's copy keeps in-frame clones and lacks some. This table has approximately 1,000,000 clones, around 78% appearing once. Study findings and constraints: The study found roughly 5% of naive CD4 clonotypes shared across a handful of donors.

Naive CD45RA+ and memory CD45RA-negative subsets were split from CD4+ cells. Source material: memory CD4+ T cells from PBMCs. Documented subset: CD45RA-negative fraction. This sequence originates from a man between 18 and 29 years old in good health. Some clones in this sample may be carry-over from other donors' samples.

The CDR3: CASSSRTSGTGQETQYF. DNA for the CDR3: TGTGCCAGCAGTTCCCGGACTAGCGGGACCGGTCAAGAGACCCAATACTTC. This sequence joins TRBV27 and TRBJ2-5; the match to TRBD2 covers 12 bases. This CDR3 has 17 residues. The germline CDR1 and CDR2 sequences are MNHEY and SMNVEV (reference sequence).